The source of this T cell receptor (beta chain) is a study of T cells after yellow fever vaccination. Trimming shortened V by 2 bases and J by 1 base, and 5 bases separated the two germline ends. CDR1 is MNHEY, CDR2 SMNVEV, per germline (reference sequence). CDR3 length: 13 residues. This clonotype was seen a few times. Antigen specificity is unknown. As TCR cDNA was made by 5'RACE template switching, a universal primer site and UMIs were added. Via MiXCR, TCRdb re-called the 5' RACE reads, giving one row per CDR3 protein. The sample shows 250,000 to 350,000 distinct CDR3 sequences, 3.5% to 4.5% of them seen only once. Points from the study as a whole: Boosting was followed by the reappearance of most primary-vaccination clones (about 96% CD4, 85% to 90% CD8). The appearance of a small share of clonotypes in both CD4 and CD8 compartments was observed.

The receptor's source is a man between 18 and 35 years old who received the YFV17D yellow fever vaccine. The sample consisted of PBMCs, taken 15 days after the yellow fever booster vaccination. The rearrangement links TRBV27 to TRBJ2-5; D is unresolved. The CDR3 sequence is CASSLPSQETQYF. In DNA, the CDR3 is TGTGCCAGCAGTTTACCCTCCCAAGAGACCCAGTACTTC.